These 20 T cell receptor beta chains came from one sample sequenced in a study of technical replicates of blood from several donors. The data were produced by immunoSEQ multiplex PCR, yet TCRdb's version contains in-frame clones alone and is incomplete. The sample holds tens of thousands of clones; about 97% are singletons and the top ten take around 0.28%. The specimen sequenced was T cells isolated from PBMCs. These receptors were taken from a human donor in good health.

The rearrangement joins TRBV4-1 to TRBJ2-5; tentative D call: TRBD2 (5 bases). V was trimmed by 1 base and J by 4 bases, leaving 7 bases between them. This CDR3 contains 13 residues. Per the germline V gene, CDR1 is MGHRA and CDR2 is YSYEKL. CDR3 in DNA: TGCGCCAGCAGCCAAGGAGGAGGAGAGACCCAGTACTTC. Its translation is CASSQGGGETQYF.

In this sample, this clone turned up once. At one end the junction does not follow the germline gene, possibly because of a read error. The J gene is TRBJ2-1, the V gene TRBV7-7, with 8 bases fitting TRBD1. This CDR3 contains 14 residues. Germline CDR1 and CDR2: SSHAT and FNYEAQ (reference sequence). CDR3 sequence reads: CASSLGQGSNEQFF. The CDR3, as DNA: TGTGCTAGCAGCTTAGGACAGGGTTCCAATGAGCAGTTCTTC.

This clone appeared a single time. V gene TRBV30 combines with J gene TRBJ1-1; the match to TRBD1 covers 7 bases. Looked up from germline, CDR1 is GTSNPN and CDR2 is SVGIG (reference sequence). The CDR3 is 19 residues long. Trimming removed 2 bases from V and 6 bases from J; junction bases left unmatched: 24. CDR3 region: CAWSWGTVERRERSPEAFF. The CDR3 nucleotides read TGTGCCTGGAGTTGGGGGACAGTTGAGAGAAGGGAGCGGTCACCTGAAGCTTTCTTT. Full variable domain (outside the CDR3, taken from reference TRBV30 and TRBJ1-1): SQTIHQWPATLVQPVGSPLSLECTVEGTSNPNLYWYRQAAGRGLQLLFYSVGIGQISSEVPQNLSASRPQDRQFILSSKKLLLSDSGFYLCAWSWGTVERRERSPEAFFGQGTRLTVV.

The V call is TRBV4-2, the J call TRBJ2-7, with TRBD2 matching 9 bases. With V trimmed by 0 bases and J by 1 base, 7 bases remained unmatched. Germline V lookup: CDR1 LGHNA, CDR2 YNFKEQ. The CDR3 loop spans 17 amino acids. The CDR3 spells CASSQEVSGSGSYEQYF. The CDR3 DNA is TGTGCCAGCAGCCAAGAAGTTAGCGGGAGCGGGTCCTACGAGCAGTACTTC.

The CDR3 bases are TGTGCCAGCAGTTTATTGGCGGGCCGGGGTTATGATTTAGTAGGTACTGAAGCTTTCTTT. It is translated as CASSLLAGRGYDLVGTEAFF. The genes are TRBV27 and TRBJ1-1, with D unresolved. This CDR3 has 20 amino acids. Trimming took 1 base from V and 5 from J, leaving 29 bases between them. Germline CDR1 and CDR2: MNHEY and SMNVEV (reference sequence).

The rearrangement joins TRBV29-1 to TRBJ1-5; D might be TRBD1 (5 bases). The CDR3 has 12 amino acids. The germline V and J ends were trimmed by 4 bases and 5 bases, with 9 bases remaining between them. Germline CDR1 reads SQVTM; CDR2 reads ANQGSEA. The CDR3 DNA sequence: TGCAGCGTTGGCTCAGGGTATCAGCCCCAGCATTTT. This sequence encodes CSVGSGYQPQHF.

CDR3 in DNA: TGTGCCAGCAGCCAACCTGGACTCCCGGGAGTCTACGAGCAGTACTTC. It encodes CASSQPGLPGVYEQYF. V gene TRBV14 combines with J gene TRBJ2-7, with TRBD2 as a possible D gene (6 bases). V gave up 2 bases and J gave up 3 bases, with 17 bases separating them. CDR1 SGHDN and CDR2 FVKESK come from the germline V gene. The CDR3 spans 16 residues.

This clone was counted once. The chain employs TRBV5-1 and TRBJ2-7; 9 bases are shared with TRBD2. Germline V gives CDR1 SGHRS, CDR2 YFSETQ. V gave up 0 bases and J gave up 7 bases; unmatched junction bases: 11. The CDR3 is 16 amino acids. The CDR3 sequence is CASSLGPSGNLYEQYF. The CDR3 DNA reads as TGCGCCAGCAGCTTGGGCCCTAGCGGGAACTTGTATGAGCAGTACTTC.

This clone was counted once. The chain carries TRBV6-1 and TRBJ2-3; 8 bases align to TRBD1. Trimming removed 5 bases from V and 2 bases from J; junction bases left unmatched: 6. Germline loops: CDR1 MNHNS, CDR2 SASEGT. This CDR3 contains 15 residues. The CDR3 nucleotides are TGTGCCAGCAGTCCCCGACAGGGGTCCACAGATACGCAGTATTTT. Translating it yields CASSPRQGSTDTQYF.

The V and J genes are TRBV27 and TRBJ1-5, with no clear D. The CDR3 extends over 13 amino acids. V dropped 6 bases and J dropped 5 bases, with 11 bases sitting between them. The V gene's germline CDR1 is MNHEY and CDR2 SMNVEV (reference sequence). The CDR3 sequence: CASSLDTYQPQHF. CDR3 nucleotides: TGTGCCAGCAGCCTCGACACATATCAGCCCCAGCATTTT.

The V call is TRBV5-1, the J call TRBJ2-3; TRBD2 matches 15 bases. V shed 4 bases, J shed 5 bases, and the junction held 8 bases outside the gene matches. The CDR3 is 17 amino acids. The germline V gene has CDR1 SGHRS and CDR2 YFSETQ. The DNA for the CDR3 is TGCGCCAGCAGCCTCATGGGACTAGCGGGAGGAGGAGATACGCAGTATTTT. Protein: CASSLMGLAGGGDTQYF.

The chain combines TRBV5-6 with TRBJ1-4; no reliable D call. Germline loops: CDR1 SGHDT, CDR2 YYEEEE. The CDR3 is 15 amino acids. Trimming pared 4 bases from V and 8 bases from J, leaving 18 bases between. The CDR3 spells CASSSLRAKNEKLFF. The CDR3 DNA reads TGTGCCAGCAGCAGCTTGAGGGCTAAGAACGAAAAACTGTTTTTT.

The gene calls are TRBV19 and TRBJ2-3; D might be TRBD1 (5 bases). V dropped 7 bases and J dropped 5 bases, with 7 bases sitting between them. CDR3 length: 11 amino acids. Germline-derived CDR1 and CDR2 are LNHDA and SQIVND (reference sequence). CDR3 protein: CASIQGDTQYF. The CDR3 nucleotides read TGTGCCAGTATTCAGGGAGATACGCAGTATTTT.

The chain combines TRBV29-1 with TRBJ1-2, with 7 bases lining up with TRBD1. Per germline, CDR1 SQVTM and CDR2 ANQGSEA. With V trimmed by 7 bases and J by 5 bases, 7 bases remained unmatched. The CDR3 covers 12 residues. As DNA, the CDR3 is TGCAGCGAATTGACAGGGTCATATGGCTACACCTTC. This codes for CSELTGSYGYTF.

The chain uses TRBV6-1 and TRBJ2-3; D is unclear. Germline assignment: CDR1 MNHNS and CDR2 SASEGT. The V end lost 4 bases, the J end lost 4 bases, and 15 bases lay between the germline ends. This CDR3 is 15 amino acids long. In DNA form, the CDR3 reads TGTGCCAGCAGTGGACTGCGCTTGGGTCCAGATACGCAGTATTTT. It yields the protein CASSGLRLGPDTQYF.

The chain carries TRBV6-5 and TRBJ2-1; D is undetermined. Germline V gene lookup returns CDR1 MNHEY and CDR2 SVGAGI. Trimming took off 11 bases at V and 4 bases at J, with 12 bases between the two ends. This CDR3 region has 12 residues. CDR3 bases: TGTGCCTCACAAACTATTTACAATGAGCAGTTCTTC. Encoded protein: CASQTIYNEQFF.

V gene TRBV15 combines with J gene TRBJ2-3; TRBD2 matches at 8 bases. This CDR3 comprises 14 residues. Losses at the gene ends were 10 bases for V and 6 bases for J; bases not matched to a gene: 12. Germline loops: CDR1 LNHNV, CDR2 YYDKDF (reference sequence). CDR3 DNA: TGTGCCATATCGGGAAGCGGGAGCCTGGATACGCAGTATTTT. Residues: CAISGSGSLDTQYF.

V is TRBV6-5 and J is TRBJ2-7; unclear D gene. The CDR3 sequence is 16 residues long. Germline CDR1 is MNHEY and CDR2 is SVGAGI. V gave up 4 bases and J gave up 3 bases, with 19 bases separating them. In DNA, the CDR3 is TGTGCCAGCAGTTCCCAGGTTGAACTGGTAAACTACGAGCAGTACTTC. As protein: CASSSQVELVNYEQYF.

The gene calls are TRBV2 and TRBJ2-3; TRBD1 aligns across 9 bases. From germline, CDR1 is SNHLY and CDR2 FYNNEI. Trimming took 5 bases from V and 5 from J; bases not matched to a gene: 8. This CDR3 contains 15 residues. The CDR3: CASSLRDRVGDTQYF. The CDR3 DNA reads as TGTGCCAGCAGTCTCCGGGACAGGGTGGGAGATACGCAGTATTTT.

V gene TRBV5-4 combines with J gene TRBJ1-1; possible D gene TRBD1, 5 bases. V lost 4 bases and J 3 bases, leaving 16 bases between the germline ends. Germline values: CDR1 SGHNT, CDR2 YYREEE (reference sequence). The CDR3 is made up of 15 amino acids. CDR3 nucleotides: TGTGCCAGCAGCGCGGACGGGGGGGTTTACACTGAAGCTTTCTTT. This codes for CASSADGGVYTEAFF.